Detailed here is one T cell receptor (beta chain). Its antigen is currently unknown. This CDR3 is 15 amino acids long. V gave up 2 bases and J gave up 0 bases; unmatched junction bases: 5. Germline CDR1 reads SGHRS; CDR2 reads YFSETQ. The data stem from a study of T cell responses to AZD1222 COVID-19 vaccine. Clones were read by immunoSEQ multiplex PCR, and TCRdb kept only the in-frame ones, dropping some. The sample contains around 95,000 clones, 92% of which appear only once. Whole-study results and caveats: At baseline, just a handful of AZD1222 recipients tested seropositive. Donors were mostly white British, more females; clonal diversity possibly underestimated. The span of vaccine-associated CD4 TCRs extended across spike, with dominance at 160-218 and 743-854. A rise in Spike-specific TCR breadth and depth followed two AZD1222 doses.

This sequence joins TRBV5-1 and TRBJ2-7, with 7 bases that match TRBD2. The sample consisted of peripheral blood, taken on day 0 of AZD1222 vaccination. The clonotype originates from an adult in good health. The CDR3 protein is CASSLAGRGSYEQYF. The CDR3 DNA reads TGCGCCAGCAGCTTAGCGGGACGCGGCTCCTACGAGCAGTACTTC.